This T cell receptor (beta chain) derives from a study of Graves' ophthalmopathy and Graves' hyperthyroidism. The study amplified TCR beta CDR3 regions using RNA transcripts. The workflow started with a first-round RT-PCR run with HTBI primers and then moved on to a second-round multiplex PCR. TCRdb independently ran MiXCR on the multiplex PCR reads; one entry per CDR3 protein. The data show about 370,000 distinct CDR3 sequences, around 17% seen once. In its sample, this clonotype was seen many times. V shed 5 bases and J 4 bases; nucleotides not matched to a gene: 6. There are 15 residues in the CDR3. Germline V CDR1 and CDR2: LNHDA, SQIVND (reference sequence).

Specimen: peripheral blood. The receptor was derived from a woman aged 18-29 years with Graves' ophthalmopathy. The chain recombines TRBV19 with TRBJ1-5; 9 bases line up with TRBD1. Written as DNA, the CDR3 is TGTGCCAGTAGTCCCGGGACAGGGACGAATCAGCCCCAGCATTTT. Its translation is CASSPGTGTNQPQHF. Based on the CDR3 plus reference TRBV19 and TRBJ1-5, the full variable domain is DGGITQSPKYLFRKEGQNVTLSCEQNLNHDAMYWYRQDPGQGLRLIYYSQIVNDFQKGDIAEGYSVSREKKESFPLTVTSAQKNPTAFYLCASSPGTGTNQPQHFGDGTRLSIL.